This T cell receptor (beta chain) comes out of a study of control samples from healthy donors and cancer patients. Sequenced by immunoSEQ multiplex PCR; TCRdb stores in-frame clones only, minus some. The table has roughly 200,000 clones, about 90% seen once; the top ten hold about 2%. The receptor was derived from a man aged 25-45 years in good health. Sequenced sample: blood.

CDR3 loop: CASSESQGISYEQYF. The CDR3 DNA reads as TGCGCCAGCAGTGAGTCCCAGGGAATTTCCTACGAGCAGTACTTC. This chain joins TRBV10-2 and TRBJ2-7; tentatively, D is TRBD1 (5 bases). V was shortened by 0 bases and J by 1 base, with 10 bases between the two germline ends. The CDR3 totals 15 residues. Germline CDR1 and CDR2: WSHSY and SAAADI.